Shown below are 18 T cell receptor beta chains from a single sample sequenced in a study of patients and donors after allogeneic stem cell transplantation (dated by TCRdb to the early 2020s). The library was prepared using RT-PCR. The sequencing machine was a NextSeq 550. TCRdb cleaned the public reads at Q25 with fastp, built clones with MiXCR and kept in-frame beta chains. A single entry per CDR3 protein holds the most common genes and DNA from its merged rows. A total of more than 850,000 distinct CDR3 sequences appear in this sample, approximately 18% of them only once. Together, the top ten hold around 6% of the sample. Material: blood, either unsorted or a sorted T cell fraction (not recorded which). The receptors derive from a human donor who was either an allogeneic HSCT recipient or a stem cell or donor lymphocyte infusion donor (not recorded which). It is not recorded whose cells these are; they may come from a transplant donor.

V usage is TRBV29-1 and J usage is TRBJ1-2, with D perhaps TRBD1 (5 bases). CDR3 size: 12 residues. The germline V and J ends were trimmed by 5 bases and 5 bases, with 12 bases remaining between them. The germline V gene has CDR1 SQVTM and CDR2 ANQGSEA. CDR3 coding DNA: TGCAGCGTTTCCGGGGCCTCTTATGGCTACACCTTC. Protein: CSVSGASYGYTF.

The genes are TRBV12-3 or TRBV12-4 and TRBJ2-1; a weak D match, TRBD2 (5 bases). Trimming pared 5 bases from V and 2 bases from J, leaving 10 bases between. The CDR3 loop spans 14 amino acids. For the CDR3, the DNA is TGTGCCAGCAGTGGCAGCGGCACCTACAATGAGCAGTTCTTC. Translated, it gives CASSGSGTYNEQFF.

This clonotype was counted only a few times. The rearrangement links TRBV11-3 to TRBJ2-1, with D uncertain. Germline loops: CDR1 SGHNT, CDR2 YENEEA. Trimming removed 5 bases from V and 10 bases from J, with 9 bases in between. The CDR3 contains 11 residues. CDR3 protein: CASSPDAEQFF. The CDR3 DNA reads TGTGCCAGCAGCCCGGACGCCGAGCAGTTCTTC.

The V gene is TRBV19, the J gene TRBJ2-1; D gene uncertain. In germline, CDR1 is LNHDA, CDR2 SQIVND (reference sequence). The CDR3 runs 12 residues. Trimming pared 2 bases from V and 7 bases from J, leaving 6 bases between. DNA of the CDR3: TGTGCCAGTAGTATATTTGGGAATGAGCAGTTCTTC. It codes for CASSIFGNEQFF.

On this clonotype itself: The junction departs from germline at one end; a sequencing error may be responsible. The rearrangement links TRBV7-2 to TRBJ2-5; D gene uncertain. Germline V CDR1 and CDR2: SGHTA, FQGNSA. This CDR3 spans 13 amino acids. The CDR3 coding sequence is TGTGCCAGCAGCTCCCAATCGTCCCCATTGGGGAACTTC. The encoded protein is CASSSQSSPLGNF.

This clonotype was counted a few times. The chain joins TRBV7-2 to TRBJ1-5; a weak D match, TRBD1 (5 bases). Trimming stripped 5 bases from V and 0 bases from J, with 14 bases between. The CDR3 totals 16 residues. In germline, CDR1 is SGHTA, CDR2 FQGNSA. The CDR3 DNA is TGTGCCAGCAGCCCAGGACAAAGATATAGCAATCAGCCCCAGCATTTT. It encodes CASSPGQRYSNQPQHF.

This clonotype has just one count. V usage is TRBV5-1 and J usage is TRBJ1-2; no definite D call. The CDR3 totals 15 residues. Germline CDR1 reads SGHRS; CDR2 reads YFSETQ. V was shortened by 0 bases and J by 3 bases, with 12 bases between the two germline ends. For the CDR3, the DNA is TGCGCCAGCAGCTTGGATTTTGATCCTTACTATGGCTACACCTTC. This sequence encodes CASSLDFDPYYGYTF. Using reference TRBV5-1 and TRBJ1-2 for the parts outside the CDR3, the full variable domain is KAGVTQTPRYLIKTRGQQVTLSCSPISGHRSVSWYQQTPGQGLQFLFEYFSETQRNKGNFPGRFSGRQFSNSRSEMNVSTLELGDSALYLCASSLDFDPYYGYTFGSGTRLTVV.

This clonotype was observed a handful of times. This rearrangement joins TRBV12-3 or TRBV12-4 to TRBJ1-6, with D unresolved. The V end was cut by 6 bases, the J end by 7 bases, with 10 bases between. The CDR3 contains 13 residues. The CDR3 nucleotides read TGTGCCAGCAGCTCGCAGTGGAATTCACCCCTCCACTTT. Translation gives CASSSQWNSPLHF.

The chain recombines TRBV9 with TRBJ2-5, with TRBD2 matching over 10 bases. J was trimmed by 1 base and V by 4 bases; bases with no gene match: 7. Per germline, CDR1 SGDLS and CDR2 YYNGEE. The CDR3 contains 16 residues. CDR3 nucleotide sequence: TGTGCCAGCAGCTATAGCGGGGGGACCTTCCAAGAGACCCAGTACTTC. Translation: CASSYSGGTFQETQYF.

This clonotype occurred a few times. CDR3 sequence: CASSLKRGSGELFF. In DNA, the CDR3 is TGTGCCAGCAGTTTAAAGAGGGGGTCCGGGGAGCTGTTTTTT. This chain uses TRBV12-3 or TRBV12-4 with TRBJ2-2; D possibly corresponds to TRBD1 (6 bases). Trimming stripped 2 bases from V and 6 bases from J, with 10 bases between. The CDR3 sequence is 14 residues long.

The V gene is TRBV7-6, the J gene TRBJ1-1, with 7 nucleotides matching TRBD1. There are 16 residues in the CDR3. The V gene end was trimmed by 5 bases and the J gene end by 4 bases; junction bases not matched to a gene: 13. Germline V gives CDR1 SGHVS, CDR2 FNYEAQ. The CDR3 reads CASSETRGQGSTEAFF. CDR3 bases: TGTGCCAGCAGCGAAACAAGGGGGCAGGGGAGCACTGAAGCTTTCTTT.

The chain joins TRBV7-6 to TRBJ2-5; possibly TRBD1 for D (5 bases). Germline CDR1 SGHVS, CDR2 FNYEAQ. The germline V and J ends were trimmed by 1 base and 2 bases, with 11 bases remaining between them. CDR3 length: 15 amino acids. In nucleotides, the CDR3 is TGTGCCAGCAGCTTAGGCTGGGGCCAACAAGAGACCCAGTACTTC. Translation gives CASSLGWGQQETQYF.

This clonotype has just a few counts. This chain uses TRBV15 with TRBJ1-1; no clear D gene. V lost 9 bases, J lost 3 bases, and 20 bases lay in between. CDR3 length equals 15 residues. Germline CDR1 reads LNHNV; CDR2 reads YYDKDF (reference sequence). The DNA of the CDR3 is TGTGCCACTGCCCTCAAAAACTATGGGGACACTGAAGCTTTCTTT. Translated, it gives CATALKNYGDTEAFF.

This clonotype has only a few counts. V and J are TRBV7-2 and TRBJ1-2; 11 bases line up with TRBD1. This CDR3 is built from 15 residues. Per germline, CDR1 SGHTA and CDR2 FQGNSA. With 5 bases clipped from V and 4 bases from J, the junction kept 6 bases outside the gene matches. The CDR3 nucleotides are TGTGCCAGCAGCATACGGGGACAGGGGGGCTATGGCTACACCTTC. Its protein product is CASSIRGQGGYGYTF.

This chain uses TRBV20-1 with TRBJ1-2; the D gene is possibly TRBD1 (5 bases). CDR1 is DFQATT, CDR2 SNEGSKA, per germline (reference sequence). V was trimmed by 0 bases and J by 8 bases, leaving 13 bases between them. This CDR3 spans 13 amino acids. Here the CDR3 DNA reads TGCAGTGCTAGAGATCGGAGGGGAGCGGGCTACACCTTC. Residues: CSARDRRGAGYTF.

This clonotype was seen at least ten times. The chain recombines TRBV12-3 or TRBV12-4 with TRBJ2-7; no clear D. CDR3 length equals 14 residues. Trimming shortened V by 1 base and J by 1 base, and 8 bases separated the two germline ends. Here the CDR3 reads CASSLEFRSYEQYF. DNA for the CDR3: TGTGCCAGCAGTTTAGAGTTCCGGTCCTACGAGCAGTACTTC.

The chain employs TRBV5-1 and TRBJ1-5; 8 bases align to TRBD1. CDR3 size: 16 residues. Per the germline V gene, CDR1 is SGHRS and CDR2 is YFSETQ. V lost 1 base, J lost 2 bases, and 5 bases stayed unmatched. CDR3 region: CASSLYSGGGNQPQHF. CDR3 DNA sequence: TGCGCCAGCAGCTTGTATTCAGGGGGCGGCAATCAGCCCCAGCATTTT. The whole variable domain, remainder taken from reference TRBV5-1 and TRBJ1-5, is KAGVTQTPRYLIKTRGQQVTLSCSPISGHRSVSWYQQTPGQGLQFLFEYFSETQRNKGNFPGRFSGRQFSNSRSEMNVSTLELGDSALYLCASSLYSGGGNQPQHFGDGTRLSIL.

This chain connects TRBV12-3 or TRBV12-4 to TRBJ2-5; tentatively, D is TRBD1 (5 bases). Trimming shortened V by 5 bases and J by 5 bases, and 12 bases separated the two germline ends. The CDR3 is made up of 13 amino acids. The CDR3 nucleotides are TGTGCCAGCAGTCCTCGCAGGGCCGAGACCCAGTACTTC. Protein: CASSPRRAETQYF.